Following are 9 T cell receptor beta chains from one sample sequenced in a study of shared clonotypes between healthy human individuals (TCRdb year 2020). The library was produced with the immunoSEQ multiplex PCR assay. The immuneACCESS repertoire file appears here via TCRdb, limited to in-frame rearrangements. These files lack a portion of the clones; in checked studies, under half of the deficit traces to unresolved V genes, and the cause of the others is not known. The table for this sample lists hundreds of thousands of clones; 73% of them were counted only once. More than 9% of the sample belongs to the ten largest clones. Sequencing used memory CD4+ T cells sorted from blood. The cell subset or site label here, explained by the study, means: CD45RA-negative fraction. Receptors were obtained from a man under 40 in good health.

This rearrangement joins TRBV18 to TRBJ2-1; D not certain. V lost 3 bases and J lost 0, with 9 bases in between. Looked up from germline, CDR1 is KGHSH and CDR2 is LQKENI. The CDR3 has 15 residues. In DNA form, the CDR3 reads TGTGCCAGCTCACCGCGCTACCTCTCCTACAATGAGCAGTTCTTC. This codes for CASSPRYLSYNEQFF.

The V call is TRBV19, the J call TRBJ2-3; TRBD1 matches at 7 bases. Germline V CDR1 and CDR2: LNHDA, SQIVND (reference sequence). V lost 9 bases to trimming and J lost 2 bases; unmatched junction nucleotides: 8. This CDR3 spans 14 amino acids. The CDR3 reads CASIPGQNTDTQYF. The DNA of the CDR3 is TGTGCCAGCATTCCGGGACAGAACACAGATACGCAGTATTTT.

This clone was seen a few times. V usage is TRBV5-6 and J usage is TRBJ2-5; D is undetermined. The CDR3 is 13 residues long. Trimming pared 4 bases from V and 11 bases from J, leaving 18 bases between. Germline loops: CDR1 SGHDT, CDR2 YYEEEE. CDR3 loop: CASSPTLPSEQYF. For the CDR3, the DNA is TGTGCCAGCAGCCCGACACTTCCAAGTGAGCAGTACTTC.

The V and J genes are TRBV4-1 and TRBJ2-7, with D perhaps assigned TRBD1 or TRBD2 (5 bases each). The V gene's germline CDR1 is MGHRA and CDR2 YSYEKL. The CDR3 consists of 14 residues. Between the trimmed V and J ends, which lost 4 bases and 1 base, there was a span of 11 bases. The CDR3 sequence is CASSPWDRSYEQYF. The CDR3 coding sequence is TGCGCCAGCAGCCCATGGGACCGTTCCTACGAGCAGTACTTC.

This clone was detected many times. V gene TRBV18 combines with J gene TRBJ1-1; D is undetermined. Germline CDR1 is KGHSH and CDR2 is LQKENI. V was cut by 3 bases and J by 1 base, with 6 bases left in between. This CDR3 is built from 13 residues. The CDR3 nucleotides are TGTGCCAGCTCACCGGTACCGAACACTGAAGCTTTCTTT. It specifies CASSPVPNTEAFF.

There are many counts of this clone. The DNA of the CDR3 is TGTGCCAGCAGCCGGTATGGGGGACAGGGGACGTTGCACACCTTC. It codes for CASSRYGGQGTLHTF. This rearrangement joins TRBV7-2 to TRBJ1-2; 10 bases are shared with TRBD1. CDR3 size: 15 residues. Germline trimming cut 5 bases from V and 12 bases from J; bases unmatched to any gene: 15. Germline V gives CDR1 SGHTA, CDR2 FQGNSA.

The chain employs TRBV6-1 and TRBJ2-5; D uncertain. Germline V CDR1 and CDR2: MNHNS, SASEGT. The V and J ends lost 4 bases and 11 bases respectively, with 5 bases between them. The CDR3 totals 9 residues. The CDR3 DNA follows: TGTGCCAGCAGTGGCAGTCAGTACTTC. Its protein product is CASSGSQYF.

The gene calls are TRBV14 and TRBJ2-3; no clear D gene. The germline gives CDR1 SGHDN, CDR2 FVKESK. The V gene lost 4 bases and the J gene lost 2 bases, with 7 bases spanning the gap. The CDR3 is 13 residues long. CDR3 in DNA: TGTGCCAGCAGCCGGCGGCCCACAGATACGCAGTATTTT. Protein sequence: CASSRRPTDTQYF.

Notes on this clone: Within the sample, other DNA sequences also encode this same CDR3. This chain joins TRBV2 and TRBJ2-5, with D unresolved. The V gene's germline CDR1 is SNHLY and CDR2 FYNNEI. This CDR3 contains 12 residues. V lost 1 base to trimming and J lost 5 bases, with 5 bases between them. This CDR3 reads CASSEVGETQYF. The CDR3 DNA reads as TGTGCCAGCAGTGAAGTTGGGGAGACCCAGTACTTC.